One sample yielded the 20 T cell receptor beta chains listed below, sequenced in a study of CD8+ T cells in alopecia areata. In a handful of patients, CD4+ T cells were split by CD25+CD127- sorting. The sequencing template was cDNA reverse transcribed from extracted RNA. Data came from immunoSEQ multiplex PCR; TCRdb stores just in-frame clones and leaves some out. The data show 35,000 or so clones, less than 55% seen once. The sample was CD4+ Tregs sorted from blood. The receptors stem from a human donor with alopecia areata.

CDR3 loop: CASSFSWARETQYF. The CDR3 nucleotides read TGCGCCAGCAGCTTCAGTTGGGCTCGCGAGACCCAGTACTTC. The chain employs TRBV5-1 and TRBJ2-5, with D unresolved. Germline lookup yields CDR1 SGHRS and CDR2 YFSETQ. The ends were cut back, 2 bases at V and 5 bases at J, with 13 bases in the middle. CDR3 length equals 14 residues.

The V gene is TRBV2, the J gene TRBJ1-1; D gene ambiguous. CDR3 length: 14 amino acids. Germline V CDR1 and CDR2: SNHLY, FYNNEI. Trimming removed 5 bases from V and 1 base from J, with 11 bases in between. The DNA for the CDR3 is TGTGCCAGCAGTTTCCGCACAGCGAACACTGAAGCTTTCTTT. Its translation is CASSFRTANTEAFF.

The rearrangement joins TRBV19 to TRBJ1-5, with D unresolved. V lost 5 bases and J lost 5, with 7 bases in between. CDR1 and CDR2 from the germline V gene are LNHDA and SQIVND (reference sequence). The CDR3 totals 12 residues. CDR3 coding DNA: TGTGCCAGTAGTTATACGGATCAGCCCCAGCATTTT. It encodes CASSYTDQPQHF.

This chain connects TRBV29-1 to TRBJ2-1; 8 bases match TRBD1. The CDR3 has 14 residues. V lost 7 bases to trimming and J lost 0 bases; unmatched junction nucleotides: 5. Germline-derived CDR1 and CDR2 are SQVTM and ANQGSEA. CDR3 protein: CSARDRSSYNEQFF. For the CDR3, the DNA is TGCAGCGCTAGGGACAGGAGCTCCTACAATGAGCAGTTCTTC.

CDR3 DNA: TGTGCCAGCAGTTTCCTAGCGGGAGGGCTGGGCACAGATACGCAGTATTTT. Its protein is CASSFLAGGLGTDTQYF. V is TRBV28 and J is TRBJ2-3; TRBD2 agrees at 12 bases. The V segment lost 3 bases and the J segment 1 base; nucleotides outside the gene matches: 5. The germline V gene encodes CDR1 MDHEN and CDR2 SYDVKM. This CDR3 contains 17 residues.

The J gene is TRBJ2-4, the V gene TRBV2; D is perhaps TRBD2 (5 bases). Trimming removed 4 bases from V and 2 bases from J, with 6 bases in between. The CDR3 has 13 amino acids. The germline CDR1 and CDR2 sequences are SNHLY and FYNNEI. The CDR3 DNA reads TGTGCCAGCAGTGGGGAGACCAAAAACATTCAGTACTTC. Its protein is CASSGETKNIQYF.

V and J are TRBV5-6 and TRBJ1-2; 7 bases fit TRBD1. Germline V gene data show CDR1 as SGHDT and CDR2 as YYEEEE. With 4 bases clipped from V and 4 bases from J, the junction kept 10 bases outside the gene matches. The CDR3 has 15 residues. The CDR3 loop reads CASSIRQGMGYGYTF. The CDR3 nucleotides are TGTGCCAGCAGCATTAGACAGGGAATGGGCTATGGCTACACCTTC.

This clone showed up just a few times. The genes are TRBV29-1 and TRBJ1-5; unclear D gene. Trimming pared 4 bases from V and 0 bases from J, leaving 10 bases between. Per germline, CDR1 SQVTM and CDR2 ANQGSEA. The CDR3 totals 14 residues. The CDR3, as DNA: TGCAGCGTTGGTGAGGGATATAGCAATCAGCCCCAGCATTTT. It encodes CSVGEGYSNQPQHF.

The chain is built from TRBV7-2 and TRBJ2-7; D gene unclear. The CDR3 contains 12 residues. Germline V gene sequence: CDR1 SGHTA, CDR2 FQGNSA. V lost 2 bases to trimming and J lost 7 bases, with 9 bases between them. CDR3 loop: CASSLTPMEQYF. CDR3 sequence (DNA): TGTGCCAGCAGCTTAACCCCGATGGAGCAGTACTTC.

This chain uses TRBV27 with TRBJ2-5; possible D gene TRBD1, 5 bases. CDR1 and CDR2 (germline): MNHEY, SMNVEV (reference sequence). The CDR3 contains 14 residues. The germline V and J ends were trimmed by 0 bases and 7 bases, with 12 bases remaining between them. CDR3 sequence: CASSLSPVTGTQYF. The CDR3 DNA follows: TGTGCCAGCAGTTTATCCCCAGTTACAGGGACCCAGTACTTC.

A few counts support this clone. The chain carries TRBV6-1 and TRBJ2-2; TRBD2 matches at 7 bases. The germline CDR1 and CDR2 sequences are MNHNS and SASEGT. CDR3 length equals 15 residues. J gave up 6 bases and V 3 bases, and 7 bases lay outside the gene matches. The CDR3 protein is CASSEVGRGAGELFF. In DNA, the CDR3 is TGTGCCAGCAGTGAGGTGGGGAGGGGAGCCGGGGAGCTGTTTTTT.

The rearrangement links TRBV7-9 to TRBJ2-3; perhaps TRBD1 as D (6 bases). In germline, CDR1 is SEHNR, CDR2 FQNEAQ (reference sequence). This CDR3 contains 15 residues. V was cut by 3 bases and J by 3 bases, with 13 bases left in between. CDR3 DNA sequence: TGTGCCAGCAGCTTTGGAGACGACAGGACAGATACGCAGTATTTT. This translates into CASSFGDDRTDTQYF.

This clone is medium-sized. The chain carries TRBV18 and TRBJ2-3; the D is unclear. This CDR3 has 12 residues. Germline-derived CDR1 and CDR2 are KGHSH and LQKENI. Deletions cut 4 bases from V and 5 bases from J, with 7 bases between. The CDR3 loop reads CASSLAVDTQYF. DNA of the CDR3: TGTGCCAGCTCACTAGCTGTAGATACGCAGTATTTT. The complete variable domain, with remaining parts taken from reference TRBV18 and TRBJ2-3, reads NAGVMQNPRHLVRRRGQEARLRCSPMKGHSHVYWYRQLPEEGLKFMVYLQKENIIDESGMPKERFSAEFPKEGPSILRIQQVVRGDSAAYFCASSLAVDTQYFGPGTRLTVL.

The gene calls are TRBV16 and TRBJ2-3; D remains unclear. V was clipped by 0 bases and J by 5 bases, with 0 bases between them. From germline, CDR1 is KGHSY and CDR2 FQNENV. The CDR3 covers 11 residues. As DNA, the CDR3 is TGTGCCAGCAGCCAATCAGATACGCAGTATTTT. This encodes CASSQSDTQYF.

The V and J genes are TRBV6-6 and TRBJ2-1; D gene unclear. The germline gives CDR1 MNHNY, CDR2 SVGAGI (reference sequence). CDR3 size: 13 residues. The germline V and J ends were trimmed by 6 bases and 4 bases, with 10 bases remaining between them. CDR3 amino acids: CASRPRLYNEQFF. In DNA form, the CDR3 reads TGTGCCAGCAGACCCAGACTTTACAATGAGCAGTTCTTC.

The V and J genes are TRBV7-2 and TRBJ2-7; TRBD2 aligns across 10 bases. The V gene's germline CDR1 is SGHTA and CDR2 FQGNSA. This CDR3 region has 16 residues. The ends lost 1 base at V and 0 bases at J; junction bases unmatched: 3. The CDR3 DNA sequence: TGTGCCAGCAGCTTAGGGACTAGCGGTAACTCCTACGAGCAGTACTTC. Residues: CASSLGTSGNSYEQYF.

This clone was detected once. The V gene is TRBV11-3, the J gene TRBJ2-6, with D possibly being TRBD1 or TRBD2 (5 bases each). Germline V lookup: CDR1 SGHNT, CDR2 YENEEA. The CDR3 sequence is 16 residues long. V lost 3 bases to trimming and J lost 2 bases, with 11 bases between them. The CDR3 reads CASSLGGTAGANVLTF. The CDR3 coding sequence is TGTGCCAGCAGCTTGGGTGGGACGGCTGGGGCCAACGTCCTGACTTTC.

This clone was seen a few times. In DNA, the CDR3 is TGTGCCAGCTCACCACCGGGACTAGCGGGGGACGGAGAGCAGTTCTTC. It specifies CASSPPGLAGDGEQFF. V is TRBV18 and J is TRBJ2-1; 14 bases agree with TRBD2. Germline lookup yields CDR1 KGHSH and CDR2 LQKENI. V lost 0 bases, J lost 10 bases, and 5 bases stayed unmatched. The CDR3 totals 16 residues. The full variable domain, its missing parts supplied by reference TRBV18 and TRBJ2-1, is NAGVMQNPRHLVRRRGQEARLRCSPMKGHSHVYWYRQLPEEGLKFMVYLQKENIIDESGMPKERFSAEFPKEGPSILRIQQVVRGDSAAYFCASSPPGLAGDGEQFFGPGTRLTVL.

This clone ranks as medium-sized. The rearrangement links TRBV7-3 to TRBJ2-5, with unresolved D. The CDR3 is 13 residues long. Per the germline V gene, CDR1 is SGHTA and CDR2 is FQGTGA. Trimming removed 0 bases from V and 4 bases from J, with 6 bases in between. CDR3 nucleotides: TGTGCCAGCAGCTTAACCACTCTAGAGACCCAGTACTTC. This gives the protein CASSLTTLETQYF.

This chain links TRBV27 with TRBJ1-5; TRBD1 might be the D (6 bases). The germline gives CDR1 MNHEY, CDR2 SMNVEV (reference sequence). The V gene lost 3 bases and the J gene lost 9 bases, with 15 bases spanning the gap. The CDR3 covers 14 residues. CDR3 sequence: CASSFGGALGPQHF. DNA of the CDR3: TGTGCCAGCAGTTTTGGGGGGGCATTAGGGCCCCAGCATTTT.